This T cell receptor beta chain was recorded in a study of T cell repertoires in cytomegalovirus infection. About the study: Selected CMV epitopes included recently identified HLA-C-restricted ones as well as well-studied HLA-B-restricted ones. Public TCR beta signatures marked donors with CMV infection and the matching HLA. Study-wide findings and caveats: CMV-specific HLA-C-restricted TCR beta clonotypes dominated the ex vivo response.

Each CDR3 protein gets one entry after TCRdb re-called the reads with MiXCR. Found here are 110,000 or so distinct CDR3 sequences, roughly 30% of them singletons; the top ten hold 41%. CDR3 length: 15 amino acids. The germline CDR1 and CDR2 sequences are ENHRY and SYGVKD. Unmatched junction bases numbered 6, after V lost 6 bases and J lost 3 bases. Notes on this clonotype: The antigen remains undetermined.

This specimen consisted of CD8+ T cells from cultured PBMCs, obtained from culture after CMV antigen stimulation. This TCR was recovered from a human donor in good health (CMV status not recorded). Some clones in this sample may be carry-over from other donors' samples. The rearrangement links TRBV10-3 to TRBJ1-1; 11 nucleotides line up with TRBD1. The CDR3 loop reads CAISGQGAKDTEAFF. CDR3 DNA sequence: TGTGCCATCAGCGGACAGGGGGCAAAGGACACTGAAGCTTTCTTT.